This T cell receptor (beta chain) is from a study of T-cell memory formation after mild COVID-19. TCRdb re-analysed the 5' RACE reads in MiXCR, keeping a single row per CDR3 protein. The table has some 190,000 distinct CDR3 sequences, under 20% seen once; the top ten hold 2% to 2.5%. This clonotype was detected a few times. The sequence was obtained from an adult woman who had mild COVID-19 (a few samples of this study predate the infection). Cell type and time point are not known. Sequencing used PBMCs or a T cell subset sorted from them (not recorded which).

The DNA for the CDR3 is TGTGCCAGCAGCGTAGAGTCCGGACTAGCGGGAGTCACCGGGGAGCTGTTTTTT. It encodes CASSVESGLAGVTGELFF. J is TRBJ2-2 and V is TRBV9; 13 bases agree with TRBD2. Germline CDR1 reads SGDLS; CDR2 reads YYNGEE. Trimming took 0 bases from V and 4 from J; bases not matched to a gene: 6. This CDR3 is built from 18 residues.